Listed here is a single TCR beta chain. The antigen this receptor binds is unknown. No per-base quality is available; no much larger clone lies one base away. This specimen belongs to a study of blood T cell repertoires in COVID-19 (dated by TCRdb to 2019 to 2021). Study-level background: Samples covering the acute and convalescent phases of COVID-19 were provided by collaborators in the United States, Italy and Spain. The material from the prospective study consisted of cDNA or gDNA derived from T cells, B-cell-depleted T cells, or PBMCs. Subjects who had been exposed to COVID-19, were actively infected with it, or had recovered from it provided the deeply sampled blood TCRbeta repertoires that made up the dataset. The repertoires were made available in a free public database intended to serve as a resource for research on the immune response to SARS-CoV-2. Samples were obtained from the ongoing ImmuneRACE study (first 160 participants) and from about 1,300 subjects provided by 6 global collaborators. Sample metadata almost always included a de-identified subject ID, COVID-19 status, age in years and sex. HLA class I and class II types, where available, came from metadata supplied by the sample provider rather than from assay-based typing.

TCRbeta CDR3 regions were amplified from genomic DNA by means of the immunoSEQ Assay, a bias-controlled multiplex PCR. The published analysis was carried out like this. Nucleated cell counts per sample were estimated from amplification of reference gene primers within the assay. Sequence reads were collapsed and filtered to measure the absolute abundance of every unique TCRbeta CDR3 rearrangement. Productive Simpson clonality was computed per sample as the square root of Simpson's diversity index over productive rearrangements. This immuneACCESS table, as held by TCRdb, lists in-frame sequences with V and J called but not all clones. Of the missing ones, under half trace to an unresolved V gene in checked studies; the others have no known cause. That table supplies the V and J calls and clone size; D and trimming were determined from the DNA. The sample table records about 190,000 clones; under 85% of these occur just once. 15% to 20% of the sample rests with the top ten.

CDR1 and CDR2, looked up from the germline V gene (reference sequence), are LGHDT and YNNKEL. V is cut back by 4 bases and J by 8 bases, with 5 bases in the junction unmatched. Its CDR3 holds 14 amino acids, cysteine through phenylalanine. CDR3 DNA only is kept here, 42 bases in frame from base 1. General study outcomes and caveats: Clinical and demographic metadata were provided uncurated, with the amount varying by source and participant.

Each collaborating institution followed its own protocols to collect whole blood in K2EDTA tubes. For TCRbeta analysis, collaborator samples were shipped as frozen whole blood, as isolated PBMCs, or as DNA extracted from either sample type. The chain uses TRBV3-1 (or the pseudogene TRBV3-2) and TRBJ1-4; 9 central bases correspond to TRBD1. This clonotype was obtained from a man aged 60 to 69 with active or convalescent COVID-19. Sequencing was performed on peripheral blood. The CDR3 sequence is CASSRWDRDEKLFF. The DNA sequence is as follows: TGTGCCAGCAGCCGATGGGACAGGGACGAAAAACTGTTTTTT.